This T cell receptor (beta chain) was recovered during a study of T cells after yellow fever vaccination. Across the whole study: Fractions of limited cellularity were prepared by means of SMART-Seq v4 Ultra Low Input.

Points from the study as a whole: FACS-sorted repertoires might harbor abundant contaminating clonotypes from the bulk population. The study re-detected most primary-vaccination clones after the booster (96% CD4, roughly 85% CD8).

Notes on this clonotype: The antigen is not known.

TCRdb fed the 5' RACE reads into MiXCR, producing one record per CDR3 protein. This table has 200,000 to 250,000 distinct CDR3 sequences, 3% to 3.5% appearing once. V lost 0 bases and J lost 7, with 15 bases in between. The length of the CDR3 is 15 residues. In germline, CDR1 is SQVTM, CDR2 ANQGSEA. The sequence was collected from a man between 18 and 35 years old who received the YFV17D yellow fever vaccine. The rearrangement uses TRBV29-1 and TRBJ2-2; D is uncertain. Specimen: CD4+ T cells sorted from PBMCs, collected 10 days after the yellow fever booster vaccination. CDR3 DNA sequence: TGCAGCGTTGAAGATAGGCAGAGAGGCCTCGGGGAGCTGTTTTTT. It is translated as CSVEDRQRGLGELFF.